Listed below are T cell receptor beta chains from one sample, sequenced in a study of CD8+CD57+ T cells in acquired aplastic anemia. Each CDR3 protein gets one entry after TCRdb re-called the reads with MiXCR. The sample lists roughly 180,000 distinct CDR3 sequences; 63% were seen once. Material: sorted CD4+, CD8+, or CD8+CD57+ T cells (not recorded which) from PBMCs. Every receptor here comes from a human donor with aplastic anemia. Both conserved end residues are part of each CDR3. A D gene is named only where the DNA matches it firmly. Clone size is shown for a subset of rows, as once, few, many or a class of expanded clone.

.	TRBV4-1	.	TRBJ1-5	CASSQGIGYSNQPQHF	TGCGCCAGCAGCCAAGGTATAGGATATAGCAATCAGCCCCAGCATTTT
.	TRBV6-5	.	TRBJ2-1	CASSYRGTSYNEQFF	TGTGCCAGCAGTTATAGGGGGACCTCCTACAATGAGCAGTTCTTC
many	TRBV7-6	.	TRBJ2-1	CASSLQGYNEQFF	TGTGCCAGCAGCTTACAGGGTTACAATGAGCAGTTCTTC
.	TRBV25-1	TRBD1	TRBJ2-5	CASSATGGGWRETQYF	TGTGCCAGCAGTGCTACAGGGGGCGGTTGGCGAGAGACCCAGTACTTC
.	TRBV5-1	.	TRBJ2-3	CASSLSLRDVLDEQYF	TGCGCCAGCAGCTTGTCACTCAGGGATGTGTTGGATGAGCAGTATTTT
many	TRBV29-1	.	TRBJ2-3	CSVSRDKLTSTDTQYF	TGCAGCGTTTCCCGGGACAAGCTAACTAGCACAGATACGCAGTATTTT
.	TRBV19	TRBD1	TRBJ2-1	CASRGQGASEQFF	TGTGCCAGTAGGGGACAGGGGGCCAGTGAGCAGTTCTTC
.	TRBV7-9	.	TRBJ2-2	CASSGRENTGELFF	TGTGCCAGCAGTGGCAGGGAGAACACCGGGGAGCTGTTTTTT
.	TRBV20-1	TRBD1	TRBJ2-7	CSAGTGNWYEQYF	TGCAGTGCCGGGACAGGGAATTGGTACGAGCAGTACTTC
.	TRBV29-1	TRBD1	TRBJ1-2	CSGRDSYGYTF	TGCAGCGGGAGGGACAGCTATGGCTACACCTTC
.	TRBV29-1	TRBD1	TRBJ2-7	CSGTTGGYEQYF	TGCAGCGGTACCACAGGGGGCTACGAGCAGTACTTC
many	TRBV30	.	TRBJ1-2	CAWSVENGYTF	TGTGCCTGGAGTGTCGAGAATGGCTACACCTTC
.	TRBV29-1	.	TRBJ2-3	CSVVIVTDTQYF	TGCAGCGTTGTGATAGTCACAGATACGCAGTATTTT
.	TRBV20-1	TRBD2	TRBJ2-7	CSARDYSGRASAYEQYF	TGCAGTGCTAGAGATTATAGCGGGAGGGCCAGCGCCTACGAGCAGTACTTC
few	TRBV9	.	TRBJ2-1	CASSPASNEQFF	TGTGCCAGCAGTCCCGCTTCGAATGAGCAGTTCTTC
once	TRBV29-1	TRBD1	TRBJ1-2	CSVEGQGARGYTF	TGCAGCGTTGAAGGCCAGGGGGCAAGGGGCTACACCTTC
.	TRBV5-8	TRBD1	TRBJ1-2	CASSYGTGEINYGYTF	TGTGCCAGCAGCTACGGGACAGGGGAAATTAACTATGGCTACACCTTC
many	TRBV9	.	TRBJ2-7	CASSPGGGIYEQYF	TGTGCCAGCAGCCCCGGCGGGGGCATCTACGAGCAGTACTTC
.	TRBV2	TRBD2	TRBJ2-5	CASSPYSGGAETQYF	TGTGCCAGCAGTCCATACAGCGGGGGGGCTGAGACCCAGTACTTC
.	TRBV27	.	TRBJ1-2	CASSLTAGANYGYTF	TGTGCCAGCAGTTTAACGGCAGGGGCTAACTATGGCTACACCTTC
once	TRBV19	.	TRBJ1-1	CASSIARGENTEAFF	TGTGCCAGTAGTATAGCTCGGGGGGAGAACACTGAAGCTTTCTTT
.	TRBV24-1	.	TRBJ2-3	CASSEVTSLSTDTQYF	TGTGCCAGCTCTGAAGTCACTAGCCTTAGCACAGATACGCAGTATTTT
.	TRBV7-4	.	TRBJ1-6	CASSADPSSSHF	TGTGCCAGCAGCGCGGACCCATCCTCATCCCACTTT
.	TRBV7-9	.	TRBJ2-7	CASSLSGPKGF	TGTGCCAGCAGCTTATCCGGGCCTAAGGGCTTC
.	TRBV2	.	TRBJ2-2	CASSERKGGELFF	TGTGCCAGCAGTGAGCGAAAGGGCGGGGAGCTGTTTTTT
many	TRBV29-1	.	TRBJ1-2	CSFMGGFNYGYTF	TGCAGCTTCATGGGGGGCTTTAACTATGGCTACACCTTC
many	TRBV12-3/TRBV12-4	.	TRBJ2-6	CASSLHKGSGANVLTF	TGTGCCAGCAGTTTACACAAGGGATCTGGGGCCAACGTCCTGACTTTC
.	TRBV7-2	.	TRBJ2-7	CASSLGARGDYEQYF	TGTGCCAGCAGCCTAGGCGCTCGAGGGGACTACGAGCAGTACTTC
few	TRBV24-1	.	TRBJ2-2	CATGGGLTGELFF	TGTGCCACCGGAGGGGGGCTCACCGGGGAGCTGTTTTTT
few	TRBV20-1	.	TRBJ2-4	CSAREGDTQYF	TGCAGTGCTAGAGAGGGGGACACTCAGTACTTC
.	TRBV7-9	TRBD2	TRBJ2-7	CASSSPRGADYEQYF	TGTGCCAGCAGCTCCCCGCGGGGGGCCGACTACGAGCAGTACTTC
many	TRBV4-1	TRBD2	TRBJ2-7	CASSRLLAYEQYF	TGCGCCAGCAGCCGCCTACTAGCGTACGAGCAGTACTTC
.	TRBV7-9	.	TRBJ2-5	CASSSLGYQETQYF	TGTGCCAGCAGCAGCTTAGGGTACCAAGAGACCCAGTACTTC
.	TRBV7-8	.	TRBJ2-2	CAQEARAGTNLAGELFF	TGTGCCCAGGAAGCTAGAGCCGGGACAAACCTCGCCGGGGAGCTGTTTTTT
.	TRBV12-3/TRBV12-4	.	TRBJ2-5	CASSLPPYQETQYF	TGTGCCAGCAGTTTACCCCCGTACCAAGAGACCCAGTACTTC
many	TRBV5-1	.	TRBJ2-7	CASSLVAEAYEQYF	TGCGCCAGCAGCTTGGTAGCCGAGGCCTACGAGCAGTACTTC
.	TRBV5-1	.	TRBJ2-3	CASSPAGRGTDTQYF	TGCGCCAGCAGCCCGGCCGGCAGGGGCACAGATACGCAGTATTTT
.	TRBV12-3/TRBV12-4	.	TRBJ2-7	CASSSIRGKGEQYF	TGTGCCAGCAGTTCGATAAGGGGGAAGGGCGAGCAGTACTTC
.	TRBV20-1	.	TRBJ1-2	CSARDRVRGTNYGYTF	TGCAGTGCTAGAGATCGGGTCAGGGGAACTAACTATGGCTACACCTTC
.	TRBV24-1	TRBD2	TRBJ2-5	CATSDPGLAGEETQYF	TGTGCCACCAGTGATCCGGGACTAGCGGGAGAAGAGACCCAGTACTTC
many	TRBV20-1	TRBD2	TRBJ2-7	CSARPGTSGGLPSYEQYF	TGCAGTGCGCGTCCCGGGACTAGCGGGGGCCTCCCGTCCTACGAGCAGTACTTC
.	TRBV19	.	TRBJ2-7	CASSTRGAHYEQYF	TGTGCCAGTAGTACTCGGGGGGCCCACTACGAGCAGTACTTC
.	TRBV7-6	.	TRBJ2-3	CASSPDAGDDTQYF	TGTGCCAGCAGCCCGGATGCAGGGGACGATACGCAGTATTTT
once	TRBV5-4	.	TRBJ2-5	CASSLPVMETQYF	TGTGCCAGCAGCCTCCCGGTCATGGAGACCCAGTACTTC
.	TRBV20-1	TRBD2	TRBJ2-5	CSKMSGGKETQYF	TGCAGCAAGATGTCGGGGGGGAAAGAGACCCAGTACTTC
.	TRBV20-1	.	TRBJ2-3	CSATGGTDTQYF	TGCAGTGCTACGGGGGGCACAGATACGCAGTATTTT
.	TRBV24-1	.	TRBJ2-2	CATSDWGRPTNTGELFF	TGTGCCACCAGTGATTGGGGACGTCCGACGAACACCGGGGAGCTGTTTTTT
.	TRBV29-1	.	TRBJ2-3	CSADSGLSTDTQYF	TGCAGCGCGGACAGCGGGCTTAGCACAGATACGCAGTATTTT
once	TRBV12-3/TRBV12-4	TRBD1	TRBJ2-1	CASSSPGQGPNEQFF	TGTGCCAGCAGCTCTCCGGGACAGGGACCCAATGAGCAGTTCTTC
many	TRBV12-5	.	TRBJ1-3	CASGFNTIYF	TGTGCTAGTGGTTTTAACACCATATATTTT
.	TRBV20-1	.	TRBJ2-7	CSALRGTSYEQYF	TGCAGTGCTTTGAGGGGCACTTCCTACGAGCAGTACTTC